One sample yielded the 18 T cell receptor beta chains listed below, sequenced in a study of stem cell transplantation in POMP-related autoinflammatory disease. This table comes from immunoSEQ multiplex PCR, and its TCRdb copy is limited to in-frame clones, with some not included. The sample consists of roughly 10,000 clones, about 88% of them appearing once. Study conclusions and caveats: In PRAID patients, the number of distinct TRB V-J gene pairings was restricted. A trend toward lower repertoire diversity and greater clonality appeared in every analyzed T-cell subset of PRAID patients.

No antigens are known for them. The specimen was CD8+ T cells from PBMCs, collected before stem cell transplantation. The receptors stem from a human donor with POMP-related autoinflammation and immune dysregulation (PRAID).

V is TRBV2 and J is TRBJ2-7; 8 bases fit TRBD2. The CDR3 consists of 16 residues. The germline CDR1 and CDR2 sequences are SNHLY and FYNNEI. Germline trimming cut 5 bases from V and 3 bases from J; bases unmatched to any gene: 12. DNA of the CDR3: TGTGCCAGCAGTACGCCAAAGCGGGAGACCCTCTACGAGCAGTACTTC. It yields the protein CASSTPKRETLYEQYF.

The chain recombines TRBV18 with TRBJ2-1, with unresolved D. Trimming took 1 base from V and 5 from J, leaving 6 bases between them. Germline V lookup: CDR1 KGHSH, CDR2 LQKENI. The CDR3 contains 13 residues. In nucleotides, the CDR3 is TGTGCCAGCTCACCACGATCGGACAATGAGCAGTTCTTC. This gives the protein CASSPRSDNEQFF.

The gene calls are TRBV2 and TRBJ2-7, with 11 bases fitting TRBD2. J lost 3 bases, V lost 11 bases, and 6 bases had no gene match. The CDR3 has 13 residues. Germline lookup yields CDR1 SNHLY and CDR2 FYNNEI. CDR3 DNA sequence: TGTGCCGGATTAGCGGGAGGGGACTACGAGCAGTACTTC. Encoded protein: CAGLAGGDYEQYF.

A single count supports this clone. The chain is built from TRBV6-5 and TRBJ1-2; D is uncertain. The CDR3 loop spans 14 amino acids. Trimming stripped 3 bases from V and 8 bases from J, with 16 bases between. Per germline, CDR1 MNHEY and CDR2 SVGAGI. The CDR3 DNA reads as TGTGCCAGCAGTTATGGCGCTACGATGAAAGGCTACACCTTC. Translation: CASSYGATMKGYTF.

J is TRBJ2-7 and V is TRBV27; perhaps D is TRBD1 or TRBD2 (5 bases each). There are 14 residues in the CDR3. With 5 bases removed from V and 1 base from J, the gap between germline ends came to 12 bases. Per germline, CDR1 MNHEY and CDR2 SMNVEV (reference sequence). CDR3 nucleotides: TGTGCCAGCAGTCACCGGGACGGATCCTACGAGCAGTACTTC. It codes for CASSHRDGSYEQYF.

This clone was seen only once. CDR3 residues: CASSDSHNTNNSPLHF. The CDR3 region has the DNA TGCGCCAGCAGTGACAGCCACAATACTAATAATTCACCCCTCCACTTT. V gene TRBV4-1 combines with J gene TRBJ1-6; tentatively, D is TRBD1 (5 bases). The CDR3 consists of 16 residues. Germline V gene sequence: CDR1 MGHRA, CDR2 YSYEKL. V lost 6 bases and J 5 bases, leaving 17 bases between the germline ends.

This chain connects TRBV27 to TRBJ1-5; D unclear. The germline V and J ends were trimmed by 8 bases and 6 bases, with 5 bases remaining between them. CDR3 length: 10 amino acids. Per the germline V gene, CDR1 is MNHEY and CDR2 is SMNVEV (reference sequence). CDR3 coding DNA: TGTGCCAGCGGGCGTCAGCCCCAGCATTTT. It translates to CASGRQPQHF.

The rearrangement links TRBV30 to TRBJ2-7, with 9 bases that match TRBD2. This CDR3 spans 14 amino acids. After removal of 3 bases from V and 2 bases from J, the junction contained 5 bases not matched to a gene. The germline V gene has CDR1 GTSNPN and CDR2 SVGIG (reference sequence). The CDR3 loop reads CAWSLAGGPYEQYF. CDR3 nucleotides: TGTGCCTGGAGCTTGGCGGGGGGGCCCTACGAGCAGTACTTC.

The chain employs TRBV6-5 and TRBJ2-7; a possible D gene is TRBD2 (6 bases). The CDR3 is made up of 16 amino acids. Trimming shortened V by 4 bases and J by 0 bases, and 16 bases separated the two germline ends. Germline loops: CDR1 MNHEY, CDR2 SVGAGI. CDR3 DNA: TGTGCCAGCAGTTCCCTTTCGGGGACTTTCTCCTACGAGCAGTACTTC. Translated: CASSSLSGTFSYEQYF.

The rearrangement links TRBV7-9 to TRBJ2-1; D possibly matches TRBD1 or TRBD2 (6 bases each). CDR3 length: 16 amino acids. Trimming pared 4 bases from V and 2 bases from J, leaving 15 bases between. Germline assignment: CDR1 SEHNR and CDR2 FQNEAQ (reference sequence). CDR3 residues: CASSSDGGNTYNEQFF. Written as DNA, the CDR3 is TGTGCCAGCAGCTCGGACGGGGGCAATACCTACAATGAGCAGTTCTTC. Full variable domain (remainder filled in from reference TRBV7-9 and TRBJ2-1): DTGVSQNPRHKITKRGQNVTFRCDPISEHNRLYWYRQTLGQGPEFLTYFQNEAQLEKSRLLSDRFSAERPKGSFSTLEIQRTEQGDSAMYLCASSSDGGNTYNEQFFGPGTRLTVL.

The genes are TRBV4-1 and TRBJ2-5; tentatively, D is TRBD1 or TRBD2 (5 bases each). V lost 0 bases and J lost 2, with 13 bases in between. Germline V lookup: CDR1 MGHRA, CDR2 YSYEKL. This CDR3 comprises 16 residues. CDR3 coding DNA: TGCGCCAGCAGCCAAGAAGAGGGCAGGGTACAAGAGACCCAGTACTTC. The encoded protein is CASSQEEGRVQETQYF.

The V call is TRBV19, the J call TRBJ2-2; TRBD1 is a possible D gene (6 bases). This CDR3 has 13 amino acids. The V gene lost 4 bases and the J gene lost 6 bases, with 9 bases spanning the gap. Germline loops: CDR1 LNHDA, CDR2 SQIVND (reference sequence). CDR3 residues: CASSTQGPGELFF. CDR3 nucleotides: TGTGCCAGTAGTACTCAGGGGCCCGGGGAGCTGTTTTTT.

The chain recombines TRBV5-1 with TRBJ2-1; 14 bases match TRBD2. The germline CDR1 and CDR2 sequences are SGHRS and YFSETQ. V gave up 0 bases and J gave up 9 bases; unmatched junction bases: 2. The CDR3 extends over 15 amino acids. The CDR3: CASSLDGTSGGEQFF. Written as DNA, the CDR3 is TGCGCCAGCAGCTTGGATGGGACTAGCGGGGGTGAGCAGTTCTTC.

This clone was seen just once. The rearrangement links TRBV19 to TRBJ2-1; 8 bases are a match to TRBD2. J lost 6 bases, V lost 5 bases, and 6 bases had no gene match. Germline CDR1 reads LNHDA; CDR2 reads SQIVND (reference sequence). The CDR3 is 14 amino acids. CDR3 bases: TGTGCCAGTAGTTTCGGACTAGCCCCCAATGAGCAGTTCTTC. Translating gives CASSFGLAPNEQFF. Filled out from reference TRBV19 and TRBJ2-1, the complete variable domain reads DGGITQSPKYLFRKEGQNVTLSCEQNLNHDAMYWYRQDPGQGLRLIYYSQIVNDFQKGDIAEGYSVSREKKESFPLTVTSAQKNPTAFYLCASSFGLAPNEQFFGPGTRLTVL.

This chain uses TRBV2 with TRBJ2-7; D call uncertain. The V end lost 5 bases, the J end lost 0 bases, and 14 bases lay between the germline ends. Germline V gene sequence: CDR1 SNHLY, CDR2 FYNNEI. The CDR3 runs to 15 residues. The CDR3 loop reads CASSSRPSSSYEQYF. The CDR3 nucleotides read TGTGCCAGCAGTTCGAGACCCTCTAGCTCCTACGAGCAGTACTTC.

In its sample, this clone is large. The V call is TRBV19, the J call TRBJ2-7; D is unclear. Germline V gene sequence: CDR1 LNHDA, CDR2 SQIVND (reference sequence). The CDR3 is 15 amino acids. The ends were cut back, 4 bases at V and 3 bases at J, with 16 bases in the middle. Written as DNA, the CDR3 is TGTGCCAGTAGTAGAGCCTCGGACGGCCTCTACGAGCAGTACTTC. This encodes CASSRASDGLYEQYF. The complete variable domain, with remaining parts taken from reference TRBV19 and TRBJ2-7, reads DGGITQSPKYLFRKEGQNVTLSCEQNLNHDAMYWYRQDPGQGLRLIYYSQIVNDFQKGDIAEGYSVSREKKESFPLTVTSAQKNPTAFYLCASSRASDGLYEQYFGPGTRLTVT.

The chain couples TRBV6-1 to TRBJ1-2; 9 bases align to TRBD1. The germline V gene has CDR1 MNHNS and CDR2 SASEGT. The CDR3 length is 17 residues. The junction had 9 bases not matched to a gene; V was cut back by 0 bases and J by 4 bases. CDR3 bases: TGTGCCAGCAGTGAAGCGATCCCCGGGACAGGGTTCTATGGCTACACCTTC. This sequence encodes CASSEAIPGTGFYGYTF.

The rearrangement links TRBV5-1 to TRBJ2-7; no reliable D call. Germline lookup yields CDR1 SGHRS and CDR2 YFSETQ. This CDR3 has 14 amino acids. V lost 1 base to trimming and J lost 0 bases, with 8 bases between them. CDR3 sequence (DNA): TGCGCCAGCAGCTTGTGGGGTGGCTCCTACGAGCAGTACTTC. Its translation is CASSLWGGSYEQYF.